Included here is one T cell receptor (beta chain) sequence, with context. Its specificity is not known. During its preparation, the TCRbeta library received unique molecular identifiers. Each CDR3 protein is one row after TCRdb ran MiXCR on the PCR reads. The sample yields about 78,000 distinct CDR3 sequences, roughly 13% seen once. The CDR3 loop spans 15 amino acids. Looked up from germline, CDR1 is KGHSH and CDR2 is LQKENI. The V gene end was trimmed by 0 bases and the J gene end by 5 bases; junction bases not matched to a gene: 7. The sample belongs to a study of T-cell reconstitution after alpha-beta-depleted transplantation in children. The study's findings and limits: T cells produced anew were the main source of T-cell counts and diversity one year after transplant. TCRbeta diversity was high at day 60 in some patients (a result of surviving recipient T cells and thymic progenitors). By about two months after transplant, alpha-beta T cells reportedly arose from several hundred graft clones that had expanded.

Specimen: PBMCs, mostly from graft donor cells, collected 180 days after TCRalphabeta/CD19-depleted stem cell transplant. This chain connects TRBV18 to TRBJ2-7; 7 bases match TRBD2. The receptor was derived from a male patient aged 2 to 9 who had a stem cell transplant for acute lymphoblastic leukemia, so the T cells may come from the graft donor. The DNA for the CDR3 is TGTGCCAGCTCACCACCGGGGGGGGATGTCGACGAGCAGTACTTC. As protein: CASSPPGGDVDEQYF.